This is a list of T cell receptor beta chains from one sample in a study of shared clonotypes between healthy human individuals. Generated by immunoSEQ multiplex PCR, the TCRdb table keeps only in-frame clones and is missing some. Here the sample spans approximately 740,000 clones, approximately 74% being singletons. Sequenced: memory CD4+ T cells sorted from blood. Source of these receptors: a woman in her twenties or thirties in good health. The CDR3 runs from the conserved cysteine through the conserved F or W. A D gene is named only where the DNA matches it firmly. For some rows the clone size is stated as once, few or many, or as a class when expanded; others skip it.

size	V	J	D	DNA	CDR3
NA	TRBV5-1	TRBJ1-1	NA	TGCGCCAGCAGCCCAGGACACGAGAACACTGAAGCTTTCTTT	CASSPGHENTEAFF
NA	TRBV7-2	TRBJ2-4	NA	TGTGCCAGCAGCTTAGTAGCGACCCCAAGGGCGAAAAACATTCAGTACTTC	CASSLVATPRAKNIQYF
NA	TRBV7-3	TRBJ1-1	NA	TGTGCCAGCAGCTCTGCGACAGGGAACACTGAAGCTTTCTTT	CASSSATGNTEAFF
NA	TRBV5-1	TRBJ2-3	TRBD2	TGCGCCAGCAGCTTGCCCCTCCTAGCGGGAGAAAGGGATACGCAGTATTTT	CASSLPLLAGERDTQYF
once	TRBV30	TRBJ2-2	NA	TGTGCCTTCGACAGGGGTCGGAGCGGGAGTTCTTTCACCGGGGAGCTGTTTTTT	CAFDRGRSGSSFTGELFF
NA	TRBV21-1	TRBJ1-1	NA	TGTGCCAGCAGCGGGGCCGGTGAAGCTTTCTTT	CASSGAGEAFF
NA	TRBV9	TRBJ2-1	TRBD2	TGTGCCAGCAGCGTCCGCATAGGGCTAGCGGGATGGGGTGAGCAGTTCTTC	CASSVRIGLAGWGEQFF
NA	TRBV5-8	TRBJ2-3	NA	TGTGCCAGCAGCTCGTCAGGGGTAATGGGCACAGATACGCAGTATTTT	CASSSSGVMGTDTQYF
NA	TRBV5-1	TRBJ2-6	NA	TGCGCCAGCACCAGGGGGGGCTCTGGGGCCAACGTCCTGACTTTC	CASTRGGSGANVLTF
NA	TRBV28	TRBJ1-5	TRBD1	TGTGCCAGCACCTGGACAGGGAGGGGGCAGCCCCAGCATTTT	CASTWTGRGQPQHF
NA	TRBV5-1	TRBJ2-2	NA	TGCGCCAGCAGCACGAGGGCAGGTTGGACCGGGGAGCTGTTTTTT	CASSTRAGWTGELFF
NA	TRBV11-2	TRBJ2-7	NA	TGTGCCAGCAGCTTAGCCGGAATTTACGAGCAGTACTTC	CASSLAGIYEQYF
NA	TRBV11-3	TRBJ1-3	NA	TGTGCCAGCAGCTCTGGGACTGGAAACACCATATATTTT	CASSSGTGNTIYF